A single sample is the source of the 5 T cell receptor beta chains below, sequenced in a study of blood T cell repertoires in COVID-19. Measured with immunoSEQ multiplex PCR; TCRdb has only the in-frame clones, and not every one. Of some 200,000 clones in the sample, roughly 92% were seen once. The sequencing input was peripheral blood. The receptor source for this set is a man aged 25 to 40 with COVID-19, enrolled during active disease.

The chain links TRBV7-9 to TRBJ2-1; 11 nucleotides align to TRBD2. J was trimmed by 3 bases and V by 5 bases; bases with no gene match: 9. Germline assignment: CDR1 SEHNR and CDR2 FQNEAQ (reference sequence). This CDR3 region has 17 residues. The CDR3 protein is CASSAKLAGANYNEQFF. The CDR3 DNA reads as TGTGCCAGCAGCGCGAAACTAGCGGGGGCCAACTACAATGAGCAGTTCTTC.

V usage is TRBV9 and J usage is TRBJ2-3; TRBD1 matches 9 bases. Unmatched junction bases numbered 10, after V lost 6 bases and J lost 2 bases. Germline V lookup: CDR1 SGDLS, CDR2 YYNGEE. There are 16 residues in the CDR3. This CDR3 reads CASTTQGASNTDTQYF. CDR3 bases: TGTGCCAGCACCACACAGGGGGCGTCTAACACAGATACGCAGTATTTT.

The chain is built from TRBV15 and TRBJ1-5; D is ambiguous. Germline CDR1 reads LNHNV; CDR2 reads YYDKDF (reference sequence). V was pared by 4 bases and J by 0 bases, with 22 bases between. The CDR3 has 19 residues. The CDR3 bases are TGTGCCACCAGCAACGCTGTTGGCCGGGTACGATATAGCAATCAGCCCCAGCATTTT. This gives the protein CATSNAVGRVRYSNQPQHF. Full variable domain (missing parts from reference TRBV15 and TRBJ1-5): DAMVIQNPRYQVTQFGKPVTLSCSQTLNHNVMYWYQQKSSQAPKLLFHYYDKDFNNEADTPDNFQSRRPNTSFCFLDIRSPGLGDTAMYLCATSNAVGRVRYSNQPQHFGDGTRLSIL.

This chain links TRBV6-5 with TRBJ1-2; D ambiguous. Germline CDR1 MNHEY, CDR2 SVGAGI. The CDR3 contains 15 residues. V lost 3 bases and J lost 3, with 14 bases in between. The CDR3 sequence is CASSYLSGPDYGYTF. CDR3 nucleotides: TGTGCCAGCAGTTATTTATCGGGTCCGGACTATGGCTACACCTTC.

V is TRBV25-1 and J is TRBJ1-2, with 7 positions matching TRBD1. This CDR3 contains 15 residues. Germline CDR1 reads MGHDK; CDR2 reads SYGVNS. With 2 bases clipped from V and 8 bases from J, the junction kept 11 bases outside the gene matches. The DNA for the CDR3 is TGTGCCAGCAGTGAAAACGACAGGGCGGGTAAGGGCTACACCTTC. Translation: CASSENDRAGKGYTF.